This TCR beta chain was obtained from a study of OX40 agonist ivuxolimab in advanced cancers. Study information: Ivuxolimab doses were 0.01, 0.1, 0.3, 1.5, 3 or 10 mg/kg every 2 weeks.

The V gene lost 2 bases and the J gene lost 9 bases, with 11 bases spanning the gap. CDR3 length: 13 residues. CDR1 MNHNS and CDR2 SASEGT come from the germline V gene. Sequenced by immunoSEQ multiplex PCR; TCRdb stores in-frame clones only, minus some. The sample records about 100,000 clones, approximately 90% being singletons. Sample: CD4+ or CD8+ T cells sorted from blood, taken in a trial of the OX40 agonist ivuxolimab. The rearrangement joins TRBV6-1 to TRBJ1-5; D not resolved. The clonotype originates from an adult with an advanced solid tumor such as melanoma, head and neck, liver or kidney cancer. The CDR3: CASSELVSAPQHF. The CDR3, as DNA: TGTGCCAGCAGTGAATTGGTGTCTGCGCCCCAGCATTTT.